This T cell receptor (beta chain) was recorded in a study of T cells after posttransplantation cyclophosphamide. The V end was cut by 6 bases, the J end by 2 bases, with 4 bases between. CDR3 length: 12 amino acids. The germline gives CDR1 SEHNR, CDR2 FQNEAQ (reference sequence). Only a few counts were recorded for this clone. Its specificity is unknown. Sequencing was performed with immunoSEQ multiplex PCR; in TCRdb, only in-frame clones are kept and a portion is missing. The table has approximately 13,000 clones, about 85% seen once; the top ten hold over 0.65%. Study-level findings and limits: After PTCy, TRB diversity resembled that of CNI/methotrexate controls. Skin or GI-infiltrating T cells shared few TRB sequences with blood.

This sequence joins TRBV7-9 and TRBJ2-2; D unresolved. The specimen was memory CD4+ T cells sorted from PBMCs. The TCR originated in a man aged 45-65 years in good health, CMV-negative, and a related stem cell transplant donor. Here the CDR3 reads CASSYNTGELFF. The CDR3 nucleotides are TGTGCCAGCAGTTATAACACCGGGGAGCTGTTTTTT.